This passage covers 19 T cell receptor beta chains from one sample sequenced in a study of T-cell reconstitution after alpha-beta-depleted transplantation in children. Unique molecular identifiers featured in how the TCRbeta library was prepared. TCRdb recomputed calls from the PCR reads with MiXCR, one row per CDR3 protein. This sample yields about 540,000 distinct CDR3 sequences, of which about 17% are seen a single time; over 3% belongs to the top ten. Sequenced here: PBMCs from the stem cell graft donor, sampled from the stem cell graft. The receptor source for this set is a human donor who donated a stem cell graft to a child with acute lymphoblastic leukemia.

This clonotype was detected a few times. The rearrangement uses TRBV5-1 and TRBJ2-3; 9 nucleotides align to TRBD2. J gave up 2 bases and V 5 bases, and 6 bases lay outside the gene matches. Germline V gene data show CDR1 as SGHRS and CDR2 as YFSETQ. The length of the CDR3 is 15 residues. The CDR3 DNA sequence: TGCGCCAGCAGGCCCAGCGGGAGGTCCACAGATACGCAGTATTTT. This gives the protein CASRPSGRSTDTQYF.

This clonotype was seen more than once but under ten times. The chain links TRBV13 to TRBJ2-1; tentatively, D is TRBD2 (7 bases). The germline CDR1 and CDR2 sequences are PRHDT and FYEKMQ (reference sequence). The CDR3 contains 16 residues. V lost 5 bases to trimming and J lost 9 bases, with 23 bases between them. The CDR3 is CASSPIRGRARGEQFF. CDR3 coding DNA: TGTGCCAGCAGCCCCATACGGGGGAGGGCCAGGGGTGAGCAGTTCTTC.

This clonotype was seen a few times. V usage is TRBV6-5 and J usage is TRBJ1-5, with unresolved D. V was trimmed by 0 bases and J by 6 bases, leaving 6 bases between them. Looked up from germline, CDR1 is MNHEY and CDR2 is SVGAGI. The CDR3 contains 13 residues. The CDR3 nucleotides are TGTGCCAGCAGTTACTCCCCCCGTCAGCCCCAGCATTTT. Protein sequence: CASSYSPRQPQHF.

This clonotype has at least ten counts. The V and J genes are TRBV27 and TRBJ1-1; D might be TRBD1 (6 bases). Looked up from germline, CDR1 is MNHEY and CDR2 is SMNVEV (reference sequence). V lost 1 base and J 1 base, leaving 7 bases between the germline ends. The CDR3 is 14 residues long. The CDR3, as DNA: TGTGCCAGCAGTTTATTAGGGGGGAACACTGAAGCTTTCTTT. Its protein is CASSLLGGNTEAFF.

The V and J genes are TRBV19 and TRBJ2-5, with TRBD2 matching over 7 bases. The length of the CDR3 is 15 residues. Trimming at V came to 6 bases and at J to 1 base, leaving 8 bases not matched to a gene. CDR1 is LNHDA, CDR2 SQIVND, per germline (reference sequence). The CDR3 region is CASRWRESLQETQYF. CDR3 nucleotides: TGTGCCAGTAGGTGGCGGGAGTCCCTCCAAGAGACCCAGTACTTC.

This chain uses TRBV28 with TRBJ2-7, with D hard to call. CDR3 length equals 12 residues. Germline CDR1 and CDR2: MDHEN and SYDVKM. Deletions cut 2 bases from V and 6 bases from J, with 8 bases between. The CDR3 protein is CASSLTGPEQYF. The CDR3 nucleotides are TGTGCCAGCAGTTTAACCGGCCCCGAGCAGTACTTC.

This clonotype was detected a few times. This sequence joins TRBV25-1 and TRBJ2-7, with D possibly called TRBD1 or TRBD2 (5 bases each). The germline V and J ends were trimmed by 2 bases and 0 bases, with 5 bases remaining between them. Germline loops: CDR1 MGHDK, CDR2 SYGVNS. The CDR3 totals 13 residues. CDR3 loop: CASSEGGSYEQYF. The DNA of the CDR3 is TGTGCCAGCAGTGAAGGGGGCTCCTACGAGCAGTACTTC.

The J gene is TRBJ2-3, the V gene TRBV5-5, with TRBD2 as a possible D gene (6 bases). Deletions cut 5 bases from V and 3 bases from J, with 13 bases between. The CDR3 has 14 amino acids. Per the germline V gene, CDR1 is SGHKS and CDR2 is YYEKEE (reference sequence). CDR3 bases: TGTGCCAGCAGGGGGAGGACTGGGACAGATACGCAGTATTTT. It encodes CASRGRTGTDTQYF.

CDR3 loop: CASSLRQRDTQYF. The CDR3 nucleotides are TGCGCCAGCAGCTTAAGGCAGAGAGATACGCAGTATTTT. The gene calls are TRBV5-1 and TRBJ2-3; D gene unclear. The CDR3 is made up of 13 amino acids. V lost 2 bases and J lost 5, with 9 bases in between. Germline V gene lookup returns CDR1 SGHRS and CDR2 YFSETQ.

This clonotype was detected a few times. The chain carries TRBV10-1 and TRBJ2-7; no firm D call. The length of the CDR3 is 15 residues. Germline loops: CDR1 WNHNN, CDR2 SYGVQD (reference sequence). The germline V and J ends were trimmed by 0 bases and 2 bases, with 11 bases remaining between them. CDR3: CASSESTRIPYEQYF. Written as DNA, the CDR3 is TGCGCCAGCAGTGAGTCGACTCGCATCCCCTACGAGCAGTACTTC.

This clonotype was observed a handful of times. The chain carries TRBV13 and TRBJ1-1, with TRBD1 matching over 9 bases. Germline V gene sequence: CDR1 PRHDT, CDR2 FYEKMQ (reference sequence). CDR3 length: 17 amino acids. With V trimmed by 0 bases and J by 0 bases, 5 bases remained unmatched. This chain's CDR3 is CASSLGFGDRVNTEAFF. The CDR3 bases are TGTGCCAGCAGCTTAGGCTTTGGGGACAGGGTGAACACTGAAGCTTTCTTT. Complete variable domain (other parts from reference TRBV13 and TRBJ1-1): AAGVIQSPRHLIKEKRETATLKCYPIPRHDTVYWYQQGPGQDPQFLISFYEKMQSDKGSIPDRFSAQQFSDYHSELNMSSLELGDSALYFCASSLGFGDRVNTEAFFGQGTRLTVV.

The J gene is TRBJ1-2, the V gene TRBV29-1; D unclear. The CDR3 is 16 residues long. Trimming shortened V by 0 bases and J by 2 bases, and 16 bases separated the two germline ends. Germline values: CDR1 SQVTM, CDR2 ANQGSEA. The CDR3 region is CSVEDWSRHLNYGYTF. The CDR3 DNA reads TGCAGCGTTGAAGACTGGAGCAGACACCTAAACTATGGCTACACCTTC.

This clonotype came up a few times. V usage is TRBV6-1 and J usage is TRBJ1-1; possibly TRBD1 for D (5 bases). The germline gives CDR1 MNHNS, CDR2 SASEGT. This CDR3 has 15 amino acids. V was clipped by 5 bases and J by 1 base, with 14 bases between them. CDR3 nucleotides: TGTGCCAGCAGTCCACGGGACGGGAGGAACACTGAAGCTTTCTTT. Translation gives CASSPRDGRNTEAFF.

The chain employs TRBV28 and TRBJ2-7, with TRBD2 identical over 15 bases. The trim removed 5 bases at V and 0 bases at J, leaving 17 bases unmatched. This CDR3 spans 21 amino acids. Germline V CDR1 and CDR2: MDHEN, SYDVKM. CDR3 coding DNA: TGTGCCAGCAGTAGTTTAGTAGTACAGGGGACTAGCGGGAGGCCCTCCTACGAGCAGTACTTC. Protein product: CASSSLVVQGTSGRPSYEQYF.

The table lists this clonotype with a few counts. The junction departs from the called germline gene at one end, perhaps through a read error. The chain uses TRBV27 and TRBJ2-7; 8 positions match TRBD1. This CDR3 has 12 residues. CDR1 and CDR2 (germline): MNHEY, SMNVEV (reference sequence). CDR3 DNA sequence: TGTGCCAGCAGCCCCCTCAACAGGGGGGTGGTTTTC. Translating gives CASSPLNRGVVF.

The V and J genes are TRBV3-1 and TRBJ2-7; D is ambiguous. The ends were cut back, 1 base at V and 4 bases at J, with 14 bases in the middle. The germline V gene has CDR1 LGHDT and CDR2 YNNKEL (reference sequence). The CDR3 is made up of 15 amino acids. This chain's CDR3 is CASSQGTTLWYEQYF. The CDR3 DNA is TGTGCCAGCAGCCAAGGAACAACCCTCTGGTACGAGCAGTACTTC.

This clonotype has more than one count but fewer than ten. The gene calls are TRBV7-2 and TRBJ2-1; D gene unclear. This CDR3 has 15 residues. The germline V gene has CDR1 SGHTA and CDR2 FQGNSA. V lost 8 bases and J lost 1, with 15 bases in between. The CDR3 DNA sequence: TGTGCCAGCCGGAAAGAGAGGTCGTCCTACAATGAGCAGTTCTTC. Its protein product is CASRKERSSYNEQFF.

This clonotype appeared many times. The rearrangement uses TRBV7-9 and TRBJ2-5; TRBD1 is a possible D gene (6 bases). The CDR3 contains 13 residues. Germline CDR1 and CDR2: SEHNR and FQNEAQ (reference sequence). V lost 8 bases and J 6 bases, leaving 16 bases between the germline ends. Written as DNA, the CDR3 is TGTGCCAGCTCTCGTGGACAGCAAAAGACCCAGTACTTC. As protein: CASSRGQQKTQYF. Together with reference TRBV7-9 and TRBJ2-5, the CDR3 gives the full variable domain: DTGVSQNPRHKITKRGQNVTFRCDPISEHNRLYWYRQTLGQGPEFLTYFQNEAQLEKSRLLSDRFSAERPKGSFSTLEIQRTEQGDSAMYLCASSRGQQKTQYFGPGTRLLVL.

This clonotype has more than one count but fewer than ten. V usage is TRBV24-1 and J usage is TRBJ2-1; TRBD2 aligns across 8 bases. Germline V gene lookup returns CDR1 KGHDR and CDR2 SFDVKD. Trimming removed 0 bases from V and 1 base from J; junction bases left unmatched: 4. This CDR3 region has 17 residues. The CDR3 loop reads CATSDLASGWSYNEQFF. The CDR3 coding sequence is TGTGCCACCAGTGATTTGGCTAGCGGGTGGTCCTACAATGAGCAGTTCTTC.